One and the same sample provided the 7 T cell receptor beta chains below, sequenced in a study of T cell responses to AZD1222 COVID-19 vaccine. Sequenced by immunoSEQ multiplex PCR; TCRdb stores in-frame clones only, minus some. The sample lists about 110,000 clones, around 85% occurring once. The sample was peripheral blood, taken on day 0 of AZD1222 vaccination. All receptors come from an adult in good health.

The chain is built from TRBV15 and TRBJ1-1; D unclear. V lost 4 bases, J lost 0 bases, and 12 bases lay in between. There are 15 residues in the CDR3. Germline-derived CDR1 and CDR2 are LNHNV and YYDKDF (reference sequence). In DNA, the CDR3 is TGTGCCACCAGCATCCTACAGCCCATGAACACTGAAGCTTTCTTT. Amino acids: CATSILQPMNTEAFF.

This sequence joins TRBV5-1 and TRBJ2-1, with D tentatively TRBD1 or TRBD2 (5 bases each). The length of the CDR3 is 15 residues. Germline V gene sequence: CDR1 SGHRS, CDR2 YFSETQ. V gave up 4 bases and J gave up 0 bases, with 11 bases separating them. The CDR3 loop reads CASSRDGSSYNEQFF. DNA of the CDR3: TGCGCCAGCAGCAGGGACGGAAGCTCCTACAATGAGCAGTTCTTC.

The chain joins TRBV12-3 or TRBV12-4 to TRBJ2-4, with D hard to call. The CDR3 loop spans 11 amino acids. Trimming took 7 bases from V and 4 from J, leaving 5 bases between them. DNA of the CDR3: TGTGCCAGCACCGTAAAAAACATTCAGTACTTC. Translated, it gives CASTVKNIQYF.

J is TRBJ1-4 and V is TRBV7-9; tentative D call: TRBD1 (5 bases). The germline V and J ends were trimmed by 5 bases and 8 bases, with 12 bases remaining between them. From germline, CDR1 is SEHNR and CDR2 FQNEAQ (reference sequence). CDR3 length equals 13 residues. CDR3 DNA sequence: TGTGCCAGCAGCGGACTCCAGGGCGAAAAACTGTTTTTT. Translating it yields CASSGLQGEKLFF.

The V gene is TRBV6-5, the J gene TRBJ1-2; 7 bases agree with TRBD1. Trimming at V came to 0 bases and at J to 6 bases, leaving 1 base not matched to a gene. Germline V gene lookup returns CDR1 MNHEY and CDR2 SVGAGI. The CDR3 totals 13 residues. In nucleotides, the CDR3 is TGTGCCAGCAGTTACTCCAGGGGGGATGGCTACACCTTC. It is translated as CASSYSRGDGYTF.

In its sample, this clone was seen a few times. The V gene is TRBV27, the J gene TRBJ1-6, with unresolved D. V lost 3 bases and J lost 0, with 12 bases in between. This CDR3 contains 17 residues. In germline, CDR1 is MNHEY, CDR2 SMNVEV (reference sequence). CDR3 sequence (DNA): TGTGCCAGCAGTTTGGCAGCCTATGACTCCTATAATTCACCCCTCCACTTT. Protein sequence: CASSLAAYDSYNSPLHF.

The chain combines TRBV6-2 or TRBV6-3 with TRBJ2-1, with 10 positions matching TRBD1. Germline assignment: CDR1 MNHEY and CDR2 SVGEGT. This CDR3 is built from 14 residues. V was clipped by 6 bases and J by 6 bases; unmatched bases: 5. The CDR3 region is CASSRTGGPNEQFF. The DNA of the CDR3 is TGTGCCAGCAGCCGGACAGGGGGACCCAATGAGCAGTTCTTC.